The clone carrying this TCR beta chain has a handful of counts. TCRdb reanalysed the RT-PCR reads using MiXCR and keeps one entry per CDR3 protein. This sample has about 680,000 distinct CDR3 sequences; 11% to 15% occur once, and the top ten carry 3% to 4.5%. The CDR3 contains 15 residues. V lost 3 bases, J lost 8 bases, and 19 bases lay in between. CDR1 and CDR2 (germline): KGHSH, LQKENI. What was sequenced was memory CD4+ T cells from blood. V gene TRBV18 combines with J gene TRBJ1-2; possibly TRBD1 for D (6 bases). The receptor's source is a female donor in good health, serving as a healthy control. CDR3 residues: CASSPNARDNGGYTF. The CDR3 DNA follows: TGTGCCAGCTCACCCAACGCCCGGGACAACGGGGGCTACACCTTC.